The 9 T cell receptor beta chains below were found in one sample sequenced in a study of chemoradiotherapy in HPV16-positive cancers. Here immunoSEQ multiplex PCR was the method, and the copy in TCRdb shows in-frame clones only, minus some. The table records fewer than 6,000 clones, 77% of them present only once. This sample comprised tumor tissue, obtained from a patient who underwent chemoradiotherapy. The receptor source for this set is a human donor with HPV-associated anogenital cancer.

The chain is built from TRBV5-4 and TRBJ2-1; TRBD1 is a possible D gene (6 bases). CDR1 is SGHNT, CDR2 YYREEE, per germline (reference sequence). The CDR3 loop spans 14 amino acids. The ends were cut back, 5 bases at V and 5 bases at J, with 14 bases in the middle. The CDR3 DNA reads TGTGCCAGCAGTGCACAGGACAGACACAATGAGCAGTTCTTC. This encodes CASSAQDRHNEQFF.

This sequence joins TRBV6-6 and TRBJ2-7; TRBD2 matches at 7 bases. V shed 8 bases, J shed 3 bases, and the junction held 4 bases outside the gene matches. The CDR3 extends over 12 amino acids. CDR1 MNHNY and CDR2 SVGAGI come from the germline V gene (reference sequence). For the CDR3, the DNA is TGTGCCAGCGGGGGGGAAGGCTACGAGCAGTACTTC. Its translation is CASGGEGYEQYF.

J is TRBJ2-7 and V is TRBV2, with D unclear. Deletions cut 7 bases from V and 2 bases from J, with 12 bases between. From germline, CDR1 is SNHLY and CDR2 FYNNEI. This CDR3 region has 13 residues. The CDR3 DNA reads as TGTGCCAGCAAGGAGATTTTAGCCTACGAGCAGTACTTC. Translation: CASKEILAYEQYF. The full variable domain, its missing parts supplied by reference TRBV2 and TRBJ2-7, is EPEVTQTPSHQVTQMGQEVILRCVPISNHLYFYWYRQILGQKVEFLVSFYNNEISEKSEIFDDQFSVERPDGSNFTLKIRSTKLEDSAMYFCASKEILAYEQYFGPGTRLTVT.

In DNA form, the CDR3 reads TGTGCCAGCAGTGAACGCAGGGCGCAAGAGACCCAGTACTTC. Residues: CASSERRAQETQYF. The chain is built from TRBV2 and TRBJ2-5; possibly TRBD1 for D (5 bases). V was pared by 2 bases and J by 2 bases, with 9 bases between. CDR3 length: 14 residues. Germline CDR1 and CDR2: SNHLY and FYNNEI.

The chain employs TRBV30 and TRBJ1-5, with D uncertain. Germline V lookup: CDR1 GTSNPN, CDR2 SVGIG (reference sequence). CDR3 size: 13 residues. Trimming stripped 0 bases from V and 8 bases from J, with 11 bases between. The CDR3 DNA reads TGTGCCTGGAGTGTGGCAGCCCGGGAGCCCCAGCATTTT. Encoded protein: CAWSVAAREPQHF.

The chain joins TRBV11-2 to TRBJ1-2; no reliable D call. With 3 bases removed from V and 8 bases from J, the gap between germline ends came to 16 bases. Looked up from germline, CDR1 is SGHAT and CDR2 is FQNNGV. The CDR3 has 14 residues. This chain's CDR3 is CASSLGTALIGYTF. CDR3 DNA: TGTGCCAGCAGCTTGGGTACTGCATTGATAGGCTACACCTTC. Complete variable domain (other parts from reference TRBV11-2 and TRBJ1-2): EAGVAQSPRYKIIEKRQSVAFWCNPISGHATLYWYQQILGQGPKLLIQFQNNGVVDDSQLPKDRFSAERLKGVDSTLKIQPAKLEDSAVYLCASSLGTALIGYTFGSGTRLTVV.

This chain uses TRBV9 with TRBJ2-3; 9 nucleotides align to TRBD2. The CDR3 spans 15 residues. Germline CDR1 is SGDLS and CDR2 is YYNGEE. The junction had 4 bases not matched to a gene; V was cut back by 3 bases and J by 2 bases. The CDR3 sequence: CASSALAGPTDTQYF. The CDR3 bases are TGTGCCAGCAGCGCTCTAGCGGGGCCCACAGATACGCAGTATTTT.

Written as DNA, the CDR3 is TGTGCCAGCAGCTGGGGACAGGGGGCCACCGGGGAGCTGTTTTTT. This encodes CASSWGQGATGELFF. This rearrangement joins TRBV11-2 to TRBJ2-2, with 12 positions matching TRBD1. Germline CDR1 SGHAT, CDR2 FQNNGV. The length of the CDR3 is 15 residues. After removal of 4 bases from V and 4 bases from J, the junction contained 1 base not matched to a gene. The whole variable domain, remainder taken from reference TRBV11-2 and TRBJ2-2, is EAGVAQSPRYKIIEKRQSVAFWCNPISGHATLYWYQQILGQGPKLLIQFQNNGVVDDSQLPKDRFSAERLKGVDSTLKIQPAKLEDSAVYLCASSWGQGATGELFFGEGSRLTVL.

The rearrangement uses TRBV30 and TRBJ1-1, with D unclear. Germline V gene lookup returns CDR1 GTSNPN and CDR2 SVGIG (reference sequence). V lost 2 bases, J lost 0 bases, and 7 bases lay in between. CDR3 length: 13 residues. CDR3 nucleotides: TGTGCCTGGAGTATCGACGTGAACACTGAAGCTTTCTTT. It yields the protein CAWSIDVNTEAFF.